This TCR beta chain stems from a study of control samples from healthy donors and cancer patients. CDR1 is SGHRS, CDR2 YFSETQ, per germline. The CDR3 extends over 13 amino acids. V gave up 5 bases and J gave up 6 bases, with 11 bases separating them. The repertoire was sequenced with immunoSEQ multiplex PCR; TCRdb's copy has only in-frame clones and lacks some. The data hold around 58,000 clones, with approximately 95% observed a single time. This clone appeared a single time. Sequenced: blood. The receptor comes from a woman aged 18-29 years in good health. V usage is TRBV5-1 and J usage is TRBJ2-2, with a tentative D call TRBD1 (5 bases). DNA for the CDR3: TGCGCCAGCAGGGCAGGGTCCCCCGGGGAGCTGTTTTTT. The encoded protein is CASRAGSPGELFF.